A selection of T cell receptor beta chains follows, all from one sample in a study of cytomegalovirus exposure and HLA in healthy donors. Method: immunoSEQ multiplex PCR; TCRdb's copy keeps in-frame clones and lacks some. Of about 110,000 clones in the sample, 73% were seen once. Sequences were obtained from PBMCs. The receptors stem from a middle-aged man in good health and CMV-seronegative. CDR3s include the opening cysteine and the closing phenylalanine or tryptophan. A D gene is named only where the DNA matches it firmly. Clone sizes are given selectively: once, few, many, or a class where the clone is expanded.

TRBD1	TRBV9	TRBJ1-1	-	CASSATGQGNTEAFF	TGTGCCAGCAGCGCAACGGGACAGGGCAACACTGAAGCTTTCTTT
-	TRBV6-5	TRBJ2-3	-	CASSYSRLASPDTQYF	TGTGCCAGCAGTTACTCGAGGCTAGCGTCCCCAGATACGCAGTATTTT
-	TRBV27	TRBJ1-6	-	CASTRAGPHNSPLHF	TGTGCCAGCACCAGGGCGGGGCCACATAATTCACCCCTCCACTTT
-	TRBV4-1	TRBJ1-1	-	CASSQEGQNTEAFF	TGCGCCAGCAGCCAAGAAGGACAGAACACTGAAGCTTTCTTT
-	TRBV2	TRBJ1-1	-	CASILQGRGTEAFF	TGTGCCAGCATCCTCCAGGGGCGAGGAACTGAAGCTTTCTTT
TRBD1	TRBV9	TRBJ2-7	-	CASSGQDRGNEQYF	TGTGCCAGCAGCGGACAGGACAGGGGAAACGAGCAGTACTTC
TRBD1	TRBV6-1	TRBJ2-7	few	CASTERDSLSFEQYF	TGTGCCAGCACCGAACGGGACAGTTTATCCTTCGAGCAGTACTTC
-	TRBV27	TRBJ1-2	few	CASRPSGGIYGYTF	TGTGCCAGCAGACCCTCCGGGGGGATCTATGGCTACACCTTC
-	TRBV4-1	TRBJ1-2	-	CASSQYGQKYGYTF	TGCGCCAGCAGCCAATATGGACAAAAATATGGCTACACCTTC
-	TRBV6-1	TRBJ2-7	-	CASSGNRLYEQYF	TGTGCCAGCAGTGGCAACAGGCTGTACGAGCAGTACTTC
-	TRBV2	TRBJ2-5	-	CASTQGRSSQETQYF	TGTGCCAGCACCCAGGGAAGGTCATCCCAAGAGACCCAGTACTTC
TRBD1	TRBV6-5	TRBJ1-1	-	CASSTGVYTEAFF	TGTGCCAGCAGCACAGGGGTCTACACTGAAGCTTTCTTT
TRBD1	TRBV7-2	TRBJ2-7	-	CASSRGTGPEQYF	TGTGCCAGCAGCCGAGGGACAGGACCCGAGCAGTACTTC
-	TRBV30	TRBJ2-3	-	CAWSARGDTQYF	TGTGCCTGGAGTGCCCGAGGAGATACGCAGTATTTT
TRBD1	TRBV4-2	TRBJ1-1	-	CASRPATGDTEAFF	TGTGCCAGCAGACCTGCGACAGGGGACACTGAAGCTTTCTTT